This T cell receptor beta chain was retrieved from a study of T cells after yellow fever vaccination. Whole-study context: Each low-cell-number fraction was prepared by means of SMART-Seq v4 Ultra Low Input.

TCRdb reprocessed the 5' RACE reads via MiXCR and lists one record per CDR3 protein. The sample lists roughly 30,000 distinct CDR3 sequences, approximately 6.5% occurring once. This clonotype was observed a handful of times. The receptor comes from a man aged 30 to 45 who received the YFV17D yellow fever vaccine. The sample in question was PBMCs, either bulk or a sorted T-cell subset (CD4+, CD8+, memory, or dextramer-sorted; not recorded which), obtained on the day of the yellow fever booster vaccination.

The chain's CDR3 is CASRARQGVSSGANVLTF. CDR3 bases: TGTGCCAGCAGAGCGAGACAGGGGGTTTCTTCTGGGGCCAACGTCCTGACTTTC. The rearrangement uses TRBV12-3 or TRBV12-4 and TRBJ2-6; 9 bases fit TRBD1. Trimming at V came to 6 bases and at J to 1 base, leaving 10 bases not matched to a gene. The CDR3 is 18 amino acids.